This T cell receptor beta chain was recorded in a study of blood T cell repertoires in COVID-19. On the study more broadly: From T cells, B-cell-depleted T cells, or PBMCs came the material, which was cDNA or gDNA.

The V segment lost 4 bases and the J segment 5 bases; nucleotides outside the gene matches: 4. Germline V gene lookup returns CDR1 SGHNT and CDR2 YENEEA. This CDR3 contains 14 residues. Original processing notes: Counts of nucleated cells, estimated from reference gene primer amplification, were obtained. Using immunoSEQ multiplex PCR, the repertoire was profiled, and TCRdb retains in-frame clones only, with some absent. The V and J calls and clone size come from that table; D and trimming were worked out from the DNA. The sample lists roughly 190,000 clones; roughly nine tenths were seen once. The rearrangement links TRBV11-3 to TRBJ2-1; 8 positions match TRBD1. The source material was peripheral blood. This TCR came from a woman of 80 years or more in a cohort sampled during active or convalescent COVID-19. CDR3 nucleotides: TGTGCCAGCAGCTCGGACAGGGTCAACAATGAGCAGTTCTTC. This codes for CASSSDRVNNEQFF.